The clone carrying this T cell receptor beta chain was counted ten times or more. Time point of the sample: healthy volunteer bleed at 2 weeks. From whole blood left unfractionated, total RNA was extracted. The library put unique molecular identifiers onto individual cDNA molecules. Per the authors' pipeline: A per-sample median of around 91,000 TCRs was observed, with counts ranging from roughly 23,224 to 700,000. One entry per CDR3 protein, called by TCRdb with MiXCR from the RACE reads. TCRdb, not the original authors, processed these V and J calls. This sample has 35,000 to 50,000 distinct CDR3 sequences, with approximately 4.7% found just once. This sample was included in a study of human T cells and chemical hapten exposure. Study-level information: Mainly, slight library volume differences in the pool made TCR yields vary.

Germline V lookup: CDR1 KGHSH, CDR2 LQKENI. Trimming left V 3 bases short and J 7 bases short, with 10 bases between. The CDR3 runs to 13 residues. The rearrangement uses TRBV18 and TRBJ1-5; maybe TRBD1 (5 bases). Sequencing input: whole blood. This sequence was found in a female donor in good health. Some clones in this sample may be carry-over from other donors' samples. The CDR3: CASSPGGKQPQHF. CDR3 DNA sequence: TGTGCCAGCTCACCGGGGGGGAAGCAGCCCCAGCATTTT.